The 10 T cell receptor beta chains listed next were all sequenced from one sample in a study of T cell responses to AZD1222 COVID-19 vaccine. Method: immunoSEQ multiplex PCR; TCRdb's copy keeps in-frame clones and lacks some. The table has more than 70,000 clones, approximately 90% seen once; the top ten hold 25% to 30%. The sequencing here drew on peripheral blood, taken 28 days after the second AZD1222 dose. The receptors derive from an adult who received the AZD1222 COVID-19 vaccine.

The rearrangement uses TRBV6-5 and TRBJ2-7, with 7 nucleotides matching TRBD2. CDR3 size: 12 residues. Germline V gene sequence: CDR1 MNHEY, CDR2 SVGAGI. The V segment lost 8 bases and the J segment 4 bases; nucleotides outside the gene matches: 5. The CDR3 loop reads CASCPGGYEQYF. The DNA of the CDR3 is TGTGCCAGCTGCCCGGGGGGATACGAGCAGTACTTC.

This chain joins TRBV5-6 and TRBJ1-4, with D unresolved. The CDR3 sequence is 14 residues long. The V end was cut by 0 bases, the J end by 7 bases, with 10 bases between. Germline lookup yields CDR1 SGHDT and CDR2 YYEEEE. The CDR3 protein is CASSLAPPGEKLFF. The CDR3 DNA is TGTGCCAGCAGCTTGGCACCCCCCGGTGAAAAACTGTTTTTT. The full variable domain, with the rest looked up from reference TRBV5-6 and TRBJ1-4, is DAGVTQSPTHLIKTRGQQVTLRCSPKSGHDTVSWYQQALGQGPQFIFQYYEEEERQRGNFPDRFSGHQFPNYSSELNVNALLLGDSALYLCASSLAPPGEKLFFGSGTQLSVL.

This chain links TRBV6-9 with TRBJ1-1, with 8 positions matching TRBD1. Germline V CDR1 and CDR2: MNHGY, SVAAGI. This CDR3 has 16 residues. V was clipped by 2 bases and J by 8 bases; unmatched bases: 13. This chain's CDR3 is CASSYIPGQVDVEAFF. The CDR3 coding sequence is TGTGCCAGCAGTTATATTCCGGGACAGGTAGATGTAGAAGCTTTCTTT.

The DNA of the CDR3 is TGTGCCAGCAATCTCGGATACAATGAGCAGTTCTTC. Its translation is CASNLGYNEQFF. V and J are TRBV2 and TRBJ2-1; no reliable D call. V lost 7 bases, J lost 4 bases, and 8 bases lay in between. This CDR3 has 12 residues. Per germline, CDR1 SNHLY and CDR2 FYNNEI.

There are a few counts of this clone. J is TRBJ2-7 and V is TRBV5-1, with a weak D call TRBD1 (5 bases). This CDR3 contains 13 residues. The germline V gene encodes CDR1 SGHRS and CDR2 YFSETQ. Between the trimmed V and J ends, which lost 4 bases and 5 bases, there was a span of 13 bases. The CDR3 loop reads CASSPNRSHEQYF. CDR3 sequence (DNA): TGCGCCAGCAGCCCGAACAGGTCCCACGAGCAGTACTTC.

The chain joins TRBV11-2 to TRBJ2-5; a weak D match, TRBD2 (6 bases). V lost 4 bases and J lost 1, with 7 bases in between. CDR1 is SGHAT and CDR2 is FQNNGV in the germline V gene. The CDR3 extends over 13 amino acids. In nucleotides, the CDR3 is TGTGCCAGCAGCTGGAGGGTCCAAGAGACCCAGTACTTC. It specifies CASSWRVQETQYF.

The chain couples TRBV6-5 to TRBJ2-1; no firm D call. Germline V gene data show CDR1 as MNHEY and CDR2 as SVGAGI. The V end was cut by 7 bases, the J end by 8 bases, with 12 bases between. CDR3 length: 12 residues. This CDR3 reads CASTVKIDEQFF. CDR3 sequence (DNA): TGTGCCAGCACCGTTAAGATCGATGAGCAGTTCTTC.

The CDR3 sequence is CASSYRDRGAYEQYF. In DNA form, the CDR3 reads TGTGCCAGCAGTTACCGGGACAGGGGGGCCTACGAGCAGTACTTC. The chain links TRBV6-5 to TRBJ2-7; 11 nucleotides line up with TRBD1. After removal of 2 bases from V and 2 bases from J, the junction contained 2 bases not matched to a gene. Germline V lookup: CDR1 MNHEY, CDR2 SVGAGI. The CDR3 sequence is 15 residues long.

The chain links TRBV6-1 to TRBJ2-1; no firm D call. Per germline, CDR1 MNHNS and CDR2 SASEGT. V lost 2 bases, J lost 2 bases, and 10 bases lay in between. There are 15 residues in the CDR3. CDR3 amino acids: CASSESTGTYNEQFF. The CDR3 DNA reads as TGTGCCAGCAGTGAATCTACGGGTACCTACAATGAGCAGTTCTTC.

The J gene is TRBJ1-1, the V gene TRBV12-5; D call uncertain. The CDR3 is 13 residues long. The V and J ends lost 1 base and 1 base respectively, with 4 bases between them. Germline values: CDR1 LGHNT, CDR2 FRNRAP. CDR3: CASGLEGNTEAFF. The CDR3 bases are TGTGCTAGTGGTTTGGAGGGGAACACTGAAGCTTTCTTT.